This entry concerns a single T cell receptor beta chain. This specimen comes from a study of OX40 agonist ivuxolimab in advanced cancers. Measured with immunoSEQ multiplex PCR; TCRdb has only the in-frame clones, and not every one. The data show approximately 90,000 clones, with about 88% seen just once and more than 0.25% held by the top ten. Germline V gives CDR1 LNHDA, CDR2 SQIVND (reference sequence). Deletions cut 5 bases from V and 2 bases from J, with 9 bases between. The length of the CDR3 is 13 residues. This sample comprised CD4+ or CD8+ T cells sorted from blood, obtained in a trial of the OX40 agonist ivuxolimab. The rearrangement uses TRBV19 and TRBJ1-1; D unresolved. The clonotype was recovered from an adult with an advanced solid tumor such as melanoma, head and neck, liver or kidney cancer. CDR3: CASSAKRNTEAFF. CDR3 nucleotides: TGTGCCAGTAGTGCGAAGAGAAACACTGAAGCTTTCTTT. Complete variable domain (other parts from reference TRBV19 and TRBJ1-1): DGGITQSPKYLFRKEGQNVTLSCEQNLNHDAMYWYRQDPGQGLRLIYYSQIVNDFQKGDIAEGYSVSREKKESFPLTVTSAQKNPTAFYLCASSAKRNTEAFFGQGTRLTVV.